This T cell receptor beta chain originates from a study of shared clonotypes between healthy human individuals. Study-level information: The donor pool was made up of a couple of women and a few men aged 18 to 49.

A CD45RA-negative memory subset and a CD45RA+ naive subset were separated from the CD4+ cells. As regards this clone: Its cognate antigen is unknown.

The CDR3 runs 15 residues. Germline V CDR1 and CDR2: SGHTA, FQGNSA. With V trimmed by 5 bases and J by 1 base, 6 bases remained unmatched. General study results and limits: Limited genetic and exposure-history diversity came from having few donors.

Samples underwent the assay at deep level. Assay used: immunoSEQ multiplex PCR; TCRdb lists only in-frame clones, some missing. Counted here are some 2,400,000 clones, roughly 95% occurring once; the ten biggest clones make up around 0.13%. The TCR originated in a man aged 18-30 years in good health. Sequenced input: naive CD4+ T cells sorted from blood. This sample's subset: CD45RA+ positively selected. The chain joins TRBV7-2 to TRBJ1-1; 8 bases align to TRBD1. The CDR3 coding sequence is TGTGCCAGCAGCCCCCCACAGGGGGGGAACACTGAAGCTTTCTTT. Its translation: CASSPPQGGNTEAFF.